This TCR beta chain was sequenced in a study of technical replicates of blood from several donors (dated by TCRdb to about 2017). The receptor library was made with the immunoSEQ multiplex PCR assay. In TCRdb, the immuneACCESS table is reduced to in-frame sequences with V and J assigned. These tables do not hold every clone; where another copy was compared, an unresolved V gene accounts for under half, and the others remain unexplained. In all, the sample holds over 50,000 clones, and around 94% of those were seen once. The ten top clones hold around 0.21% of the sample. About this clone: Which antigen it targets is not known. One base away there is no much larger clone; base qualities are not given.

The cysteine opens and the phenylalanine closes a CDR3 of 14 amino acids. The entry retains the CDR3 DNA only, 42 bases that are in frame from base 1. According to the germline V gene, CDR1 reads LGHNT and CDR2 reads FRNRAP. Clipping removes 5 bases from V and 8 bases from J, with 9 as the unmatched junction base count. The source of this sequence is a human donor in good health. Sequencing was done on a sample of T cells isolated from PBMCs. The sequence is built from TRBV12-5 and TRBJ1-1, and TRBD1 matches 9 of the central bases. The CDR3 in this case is CASGPGQGEVEAFF. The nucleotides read TGTGCTAGTGGTCCGGGACAGGGAGAGGTAGAAGCTTTCTTT.